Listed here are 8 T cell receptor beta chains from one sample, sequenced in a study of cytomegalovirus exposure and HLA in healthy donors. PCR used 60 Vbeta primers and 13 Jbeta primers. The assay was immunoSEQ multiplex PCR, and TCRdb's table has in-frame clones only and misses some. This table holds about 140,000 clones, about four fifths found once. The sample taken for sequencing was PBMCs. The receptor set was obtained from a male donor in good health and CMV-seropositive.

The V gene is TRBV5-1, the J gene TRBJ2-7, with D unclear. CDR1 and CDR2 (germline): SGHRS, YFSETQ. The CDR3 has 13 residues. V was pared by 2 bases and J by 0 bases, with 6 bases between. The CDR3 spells CASSFESSYEQYF. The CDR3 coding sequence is TGCGCCAGCAGCTTCGAGAGCTCCTACGAGCAGTACTTC.

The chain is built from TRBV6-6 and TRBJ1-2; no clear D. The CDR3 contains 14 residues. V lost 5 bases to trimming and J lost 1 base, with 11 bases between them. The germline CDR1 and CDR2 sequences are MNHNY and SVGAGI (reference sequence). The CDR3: CASSVPGFNYGYTF. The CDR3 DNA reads TGTGCCAGCAGTGTGCCGGGTTTTAACTATGGCTACACCTTC.

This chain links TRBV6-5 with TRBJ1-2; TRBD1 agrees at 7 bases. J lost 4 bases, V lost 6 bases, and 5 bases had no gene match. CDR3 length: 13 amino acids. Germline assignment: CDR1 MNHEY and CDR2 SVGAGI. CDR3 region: CASSWGQFYGYTF. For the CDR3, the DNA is TGTGCCAGCAGCTGGGGACAGTTCTATGGCTACACCTTC.

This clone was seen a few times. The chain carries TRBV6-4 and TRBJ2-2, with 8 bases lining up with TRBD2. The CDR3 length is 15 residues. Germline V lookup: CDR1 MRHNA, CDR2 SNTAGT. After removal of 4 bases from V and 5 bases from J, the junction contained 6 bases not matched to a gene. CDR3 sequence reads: CASSASAGETGELFF. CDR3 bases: TGTGCCAGCAGTGCCTCAGCGGGGGAAACCGGGGAGCTGTTTTTT.

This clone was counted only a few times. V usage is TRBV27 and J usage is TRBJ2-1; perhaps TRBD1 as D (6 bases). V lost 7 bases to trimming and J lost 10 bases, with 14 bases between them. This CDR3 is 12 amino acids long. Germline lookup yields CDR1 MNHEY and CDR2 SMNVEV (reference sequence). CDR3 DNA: TGTGCCAGCAATATGGGGGCGGGCGAGCAGTTCTTC. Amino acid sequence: CASNMGAGEQFF.

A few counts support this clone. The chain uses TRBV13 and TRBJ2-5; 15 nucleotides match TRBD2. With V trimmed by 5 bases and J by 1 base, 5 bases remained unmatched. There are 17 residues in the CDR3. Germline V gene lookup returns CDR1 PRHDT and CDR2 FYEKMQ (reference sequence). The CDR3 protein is CASSRRTSGRVQETQYF. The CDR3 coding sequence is TGTGCCAGCAGCCGCAGGACTAGCGGGAGGGTCCAAGAGACCCAGTACTTC.

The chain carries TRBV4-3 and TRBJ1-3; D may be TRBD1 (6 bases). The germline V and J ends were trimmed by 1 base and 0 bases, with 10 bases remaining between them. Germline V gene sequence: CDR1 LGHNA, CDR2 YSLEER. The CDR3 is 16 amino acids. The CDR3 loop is CASSQAEGHSGNTIYF. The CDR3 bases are TGCGCCAGCAGCCAAGCCGAGGGACACTCTGGAAACACCATATATTTT.

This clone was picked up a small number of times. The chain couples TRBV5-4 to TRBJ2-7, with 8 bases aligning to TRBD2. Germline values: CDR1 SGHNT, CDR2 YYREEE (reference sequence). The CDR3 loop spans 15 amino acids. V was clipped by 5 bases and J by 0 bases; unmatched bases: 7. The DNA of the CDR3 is TGTGCCAGCAGTCTGGTAGCGGGACCCTCCTACGAGCAGTACTTC. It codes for CASSLVAGPSYEQYF. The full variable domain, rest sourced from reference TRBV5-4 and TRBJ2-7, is ETGVTQSPTHLIKTRGQQVTLRCSSQSGHNTVSWYQQALGQGPQFIFQYYREEENGRGNFPPRFSGLQFPNYSSELNVNALELDDSALYLCASSLVAGPSYEQYFGPGTRLTVT.